This T cell receptor beta chain was identified during a study of cytomegalovirus exposure and HLA in healthy donors. Findings and caveats of the study: Some V segments, TRBV6-2 and TRBV6-3 among them, were indistinguishable and were therefore excluded.

This clone has just a few counts. What it binds is not known. CDR1 is SEHNR and CDR2 is FQNEAQ in the germline V gene (reference sequence). There are 16 residues in the CDR3. V lost 5 bases, J lost 4 bases, and 15 bases lay in between. Vbeta (60) and Jbeta (13) primers were used in the PCR. Sequenced by immunoSEQ multiplex PCR; TCRdb stores in-frame clones only, minus some. The sample comprises around 170,000 clones, 65% to 85% of which are singletons, and 3.8% rests with the top ten. The rearrangement joins TRBV7-9 to TRBJ2-6, with D unclear. The sample consisted of PBMCs. The receptor was derived from a man aged 50 or older in good health and CMV-seronegative. CDR3 nucleotides: TGTGCCAGCAGCCCTCATGAGTCCCCAGGGGCCAACGTCCTGACTTTC. It encodes CASSPHESPGANVLTF. The whole variable domain, filled in from reference TRBV7-9 and TRBJ2-6, reads DTGVSQNPRHKITKRGQNVTFRCDPISEHNRLYWYRQTLGQGPEFLTYFQNEAQLEKSRLLSDRFSAERPKGSFSTLEIQRTEQGDSAMYLCASSPHESPGANVLTFGAGSRLTVL.